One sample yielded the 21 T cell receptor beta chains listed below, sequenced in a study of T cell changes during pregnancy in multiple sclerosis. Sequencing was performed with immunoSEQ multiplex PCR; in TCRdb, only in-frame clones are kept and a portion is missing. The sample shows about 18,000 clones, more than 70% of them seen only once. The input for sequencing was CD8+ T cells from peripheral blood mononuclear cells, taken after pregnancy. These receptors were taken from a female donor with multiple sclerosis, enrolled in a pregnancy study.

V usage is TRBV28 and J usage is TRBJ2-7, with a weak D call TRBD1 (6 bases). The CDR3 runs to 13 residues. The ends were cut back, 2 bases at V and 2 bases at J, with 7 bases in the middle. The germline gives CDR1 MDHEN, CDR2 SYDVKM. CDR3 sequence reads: CASSLNRAYEQYF. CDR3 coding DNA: TGTGCCAGCAGTTTAAACAGGGCCTACGAGCAGTACTTC.

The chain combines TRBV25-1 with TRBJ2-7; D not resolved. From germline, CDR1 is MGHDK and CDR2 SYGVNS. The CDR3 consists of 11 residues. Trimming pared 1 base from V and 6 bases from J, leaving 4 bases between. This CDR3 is CASSEFSEQYF. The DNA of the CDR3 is TGTGCCAGCAGTGAATTCTCCGAGCAGTACTTC.

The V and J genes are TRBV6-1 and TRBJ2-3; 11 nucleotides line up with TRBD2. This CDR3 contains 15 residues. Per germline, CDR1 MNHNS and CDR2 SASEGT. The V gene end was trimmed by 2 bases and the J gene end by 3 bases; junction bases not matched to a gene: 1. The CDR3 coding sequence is TGTGCCAGCAGTGAAATAGCGGGGGGGACAGATACGCAGTATTTT. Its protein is CASSEIAGGTDTQYF.

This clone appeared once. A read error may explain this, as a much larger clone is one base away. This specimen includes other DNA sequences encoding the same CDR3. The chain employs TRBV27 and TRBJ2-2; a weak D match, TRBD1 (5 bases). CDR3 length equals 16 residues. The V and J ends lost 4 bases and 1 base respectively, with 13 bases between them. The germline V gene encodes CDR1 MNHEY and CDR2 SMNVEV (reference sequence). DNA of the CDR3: TGTGCCAGCAGTTCCCCTGACAGCGAGAACACCGGGGAGCTGTTTTTT. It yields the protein CASSSPDSENTGELFF.

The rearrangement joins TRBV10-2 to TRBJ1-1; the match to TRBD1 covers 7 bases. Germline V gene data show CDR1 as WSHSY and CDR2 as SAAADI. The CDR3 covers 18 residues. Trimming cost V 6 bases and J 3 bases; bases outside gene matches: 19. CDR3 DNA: TGCGCCAGCAGAATAGTAGAAGGGGGCGGATTAAGGGACACTGAAGCTTTCTTT. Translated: CASRIVEGGGLRDTEAFF.

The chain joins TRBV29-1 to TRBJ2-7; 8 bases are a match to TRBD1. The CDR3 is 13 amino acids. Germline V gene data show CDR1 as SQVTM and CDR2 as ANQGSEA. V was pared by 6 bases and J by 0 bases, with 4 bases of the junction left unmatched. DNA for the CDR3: TGCAGCGTCTGGACAGGGAGCTCCTACGAGCAGTACTTC. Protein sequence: CSVWTGSSYEQYF.

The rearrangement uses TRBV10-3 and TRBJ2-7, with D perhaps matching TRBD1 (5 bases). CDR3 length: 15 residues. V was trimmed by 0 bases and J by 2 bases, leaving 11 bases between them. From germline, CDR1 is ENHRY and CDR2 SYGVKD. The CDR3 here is CAISESSEDTYEQYF. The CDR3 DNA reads TGTGCCATCAGTGAGTCTTCTGAGGACACCTACGAGCAGTACTTC.

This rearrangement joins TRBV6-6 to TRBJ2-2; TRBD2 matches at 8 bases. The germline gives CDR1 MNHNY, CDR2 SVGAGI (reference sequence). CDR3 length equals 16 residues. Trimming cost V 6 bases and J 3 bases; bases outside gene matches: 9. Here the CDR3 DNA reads TGTGCCAGCAGCCCAACGGGGGGGCCGGACACCGGGGAGCTGTTTTTT. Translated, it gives CASSPTGGPDTGELFF.

This chain's CDR3 is CASSFGRGTEAFF. The CDR3 nucleotides read TGTGCCAGCAGCTTTGGCAGGGGCACTGAAGCTTTCTTT. This chain uses TRBV7-9 with TRBJ1-1, with a weak D call TRBD1 (6 bases). This CDR3 is 13 amino acids long. V was clipped by 3 bases and J by 4 bases, with 9 bases between them. Germline V gene data show CDR1 as SEHNR and CDR2 as FQNEAQ (reference sequence). Full variable domain (rest looked up from reference TRBV7-9 and TRBJ1-1): DTGVSQNPRHKITKRGQNVTFRCDPISEHNRLYWYRQTLGQGPEFLTYFQNEAQLEKSRLLSDRFSAERPKGSFSTLEIQRTEQGDSAMYLCASSFGRGTEAFFGQGTRLTVV.

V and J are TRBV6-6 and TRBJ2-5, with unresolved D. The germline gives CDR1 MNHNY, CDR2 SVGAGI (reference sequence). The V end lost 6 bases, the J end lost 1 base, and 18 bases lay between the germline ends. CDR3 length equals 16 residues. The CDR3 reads CASSLASRHVQETQYF. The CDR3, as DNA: TGTGCCAGCAGCCTCGCCTCAAGACACGTCCAAGAGACCCAGTACTTC.

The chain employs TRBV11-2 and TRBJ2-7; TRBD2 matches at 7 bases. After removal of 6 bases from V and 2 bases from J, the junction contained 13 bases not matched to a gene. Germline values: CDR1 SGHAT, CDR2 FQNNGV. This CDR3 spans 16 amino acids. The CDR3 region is CASRRLLAVPTYEQYF. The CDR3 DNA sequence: TGTGCCAGCAGAAGACTTCTAGCGGTACCGACCTACGAGCAGTACTTC.

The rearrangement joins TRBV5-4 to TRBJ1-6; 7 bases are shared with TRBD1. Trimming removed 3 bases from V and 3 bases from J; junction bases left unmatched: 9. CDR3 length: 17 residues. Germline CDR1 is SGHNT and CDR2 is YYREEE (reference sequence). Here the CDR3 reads CASSSARAGGYNSPLHF. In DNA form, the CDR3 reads TGTGCCAGCAGCTCCGCCCGGGCAGGGGGCTATAATTCACCCCTCCACTTT.

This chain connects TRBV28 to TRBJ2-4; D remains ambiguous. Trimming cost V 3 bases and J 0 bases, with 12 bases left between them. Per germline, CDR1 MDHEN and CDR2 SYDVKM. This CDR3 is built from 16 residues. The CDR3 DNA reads TGTGCCAGCAGTTTTGGAGTTGACCTAGCCAAAAACATTCAGTACTTC. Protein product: CASSFGVDLAKNIQYF.

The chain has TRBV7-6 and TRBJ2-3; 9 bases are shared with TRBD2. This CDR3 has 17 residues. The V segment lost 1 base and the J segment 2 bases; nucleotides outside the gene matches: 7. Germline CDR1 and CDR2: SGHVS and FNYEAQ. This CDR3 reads CASSLDFSGSTTDTQYF. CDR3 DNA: TGTGCCAGCAGCTTAGACTTTAGCGGGAGTACCACAGATACGCAGTATTTT.

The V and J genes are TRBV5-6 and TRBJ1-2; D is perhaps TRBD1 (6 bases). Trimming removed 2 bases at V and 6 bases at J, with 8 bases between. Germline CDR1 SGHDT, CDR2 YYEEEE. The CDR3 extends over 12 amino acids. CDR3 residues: CASSFTGNGYTF. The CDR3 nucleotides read TGTGCCAGCAGCTTCACAGGGAATGGCTACACCTTC. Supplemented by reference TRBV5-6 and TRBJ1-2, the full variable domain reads DAGVTQSPTHLIKTRGQQVTLRCSPKSGHDTVSWYQQALGQGPQFIFQYYEEEERQRGNFPDRFSGHQFPNYSSELNVNALLLGDSALYLCASSFTGNGYTFGSGTRLTVV.

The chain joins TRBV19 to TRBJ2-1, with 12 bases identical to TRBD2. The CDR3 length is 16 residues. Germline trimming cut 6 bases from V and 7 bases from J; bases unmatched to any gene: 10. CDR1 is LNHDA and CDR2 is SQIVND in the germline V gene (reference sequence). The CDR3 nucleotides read TGTGCCAGTAGCACCACTAGCGGGGGGACTCGGAATGAGCAGTTCTTC. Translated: CASSTTSGGTRNEQFF.

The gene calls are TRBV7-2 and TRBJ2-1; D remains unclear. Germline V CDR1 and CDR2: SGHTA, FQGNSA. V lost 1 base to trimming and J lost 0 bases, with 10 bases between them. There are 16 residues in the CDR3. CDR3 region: CASSLGGRSSYNEQFF. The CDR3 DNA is TGTGCCAGCAGCTTAGGTGGCCGGAGCTCCTACAATGAGCAGTTCTTC.

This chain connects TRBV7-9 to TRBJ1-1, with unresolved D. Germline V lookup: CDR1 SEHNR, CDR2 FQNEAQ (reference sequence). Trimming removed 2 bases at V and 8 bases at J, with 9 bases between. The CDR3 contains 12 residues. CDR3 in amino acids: CASSLRSPEAFF. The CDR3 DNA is TGTGCCAGCAGCTTACGGTCCCCAGAAGCTTTCTTT.

DNA for the CDR3: TGTGCCAGCAGCTTGGGCCTATCTAGCAATCAGCCCCAGCATTTT. Translation gives CASSLGLSSNQPQHF. The V call is TRBV5-6, the J call TRBJ1-5; D call uncertain. V dropped 0 bases and J dropped 0 bases, with 7 bases sitting between them. The CDR3 runs to 15 residues. Germline V gene lookup returns CDR1 SGHDT and CDR2 YYEEEE.

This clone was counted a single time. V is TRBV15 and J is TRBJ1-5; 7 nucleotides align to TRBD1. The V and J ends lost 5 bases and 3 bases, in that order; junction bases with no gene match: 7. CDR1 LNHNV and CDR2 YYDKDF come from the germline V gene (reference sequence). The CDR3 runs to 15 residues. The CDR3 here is CATSPRDSPNQPQHF. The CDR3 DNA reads TGTGCCACCAGCCCCCGGGACAGTCCCAATCAGCCCCAGCATTTT. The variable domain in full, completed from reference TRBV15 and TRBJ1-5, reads DAMVIQNPRYQVTQFGKPVTLSCSQTLNHNVMYWYQQKSSQAPKLLFHYYDKDFNNEADTPDNFQSRRPNTSFCFLDIRSPGLGDTAMYLCATSPRDSPNQPQHFGDGTRLSIL.

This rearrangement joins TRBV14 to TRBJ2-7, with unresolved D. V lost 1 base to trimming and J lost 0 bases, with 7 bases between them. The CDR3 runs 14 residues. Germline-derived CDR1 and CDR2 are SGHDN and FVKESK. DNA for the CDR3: TGTGCCAGCAGCCAAGTTAGGAGCTCCTACGAGCAGTACTTC. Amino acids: CASSQVRSSYEQYF.